Listed here is a single T cell receptor (beta chain). The repertoire was sequenced with immunoSEQ multiplex PCR; TCRdb's copy has only in-frame clones and lacks some. The data contain 45,000 to 65,000 clones, 60% to 85% of them singletons. The sort gate was single viable CD3+CD4+CD8-CD45RO+ cells for memory CD4+ T cells. Serostatus was set by detecting CMV pp150, pp28, p38, p52 IgG. Total CD4+ T cells were enriched by CD4 positive selection. This entry comes from a study of memory CD4+ T cells and cytomegalovirus serostatus. The CDR3 is made up of 13 amino acids. Trimming left V 6 bases short and J 2 bases short, with 8 bases between. Germline loops: CDR1 LNHDA, CDR2 SQIVND (reference sequence).

Sequencing was done on a sample of memory CD4+ T cells from blood. The gene calls are TRBV19 and TRBJ1-5; unclear D gene. This TCR was recovered from an adult in good health and CMV-seropositive. For the CDR3, the DNA is TGTGCCAGTAGGCGCGGCCGCAATCAGCCCCAGCATTTT. Translating it yields CASRRGRNQPQHF.